These 10 T cell receptor beta chains originate from one sample sequenced in a study of T cell changes during pregnancy in multiple sclerosis. Generated by immunoSEQ multiplex PCR, the TCRdb table keeps only in-frame clones and is missing some. The sample lists 40,000 or so clones; about 93% were seen once. The sample consisted of CD4+ T cells from peripheral blood mononuclear cells, taken in the third trimester of pregnancy. The receptors originated from a female donor with multiple sclerosis, enrolled in a pregnancy study.

The V and J genes are TRBV19 and TRBJ1-1; D possibly corresponds to TRBD1 (6 bases). Germline V gene sequence: CDR1 LNHDA, CDR2 SQIVND (reference sequence). With 4 bases removed from V and 3 bases from J, the gap between germline ends came to 15 bases. The CDR3 sequence is 15 residues long. CDR3: CASSRSLRGDTEAFF. The DNA for the CDR3 is TGTGCCAGTAGTAGGAGCCTCAGGGGAGACACTGAAGCTTTCTTT. Full variable domain (outside the CDR3, taken from reference TRBV19 and TRBJ1-1): DGGITQSPKYLFRKEGQNVTLSCEQNLNHDAMYWYRQDPGQGLRLIYYSQIVNDFQKGDIAEGYSVSREKKESFPLTVTSAQKNPTAFYLCASSRSLRGDTEAFFGQGTRLTVV.

This rearrangement joins TRBV18 to TRBJ2-3; D gene uncertain. V lost 2 bases to trimming and J lost 2 bases, with 5 bases between them. This CDR3 has 13 residues. CDR1 is KGHSH, CDR2 LQKENI, per germline. The CDR3 coding sequence is TGTGCCAGCTCACCATTGGCCACAGATACGCAGTATTTT. It codes for CASSPLATDTQYF.

The rearrangement uses TRBV5-1 and TRBJ2-3; D might be TRBD1 (6 bases). This CDR3 has 12 residues. V lost 4 bases and J 4 bases, leaving 7 bases between the germline ends. Germline CDR1 reads SGHRS; CDR2 reads YFSETQ. The CDR3 is CASSRTADTQYF. The CDR3 nucleotides are TGCGCCAGCAGCCGGACAGCAGATACGCAGTATTTT.

The CDR3 loop is CAWSRDSLSYNSPLHF. In DNA form, the CDR3 reads TGTGCCTGGAGTCGGGACAGCCTCTCCTATAATTCACCCCTCCACTTT. The chain recombines TRBV30 with TRBJ1-6, with TRBD1 matching over 7 bases. The junction had 4 bases not matched to a gene; V was cut back by 2 bases and J by 0 bases. CDR3 size: 16 residues. CDR1 is GTSNPN, CDR2 SVGIG, per germline (reference sequence).

The gene calls are TRBV7-8 and TRBJ2-7; 8 nucleotides line up with TRBD1. CDR3 size: 18 residues. The J segment lost 0 bases and the V segment lost 1 base, leaving 11 bases of the junction unmatched. Germline V gene data show CDR1 as SGHVS and CDR2 as FQNEAQ. The CDR3 region is CASSLGPPSTGGSYEQYF. DNA for the CDR3: TGTGCCAGCAGCTTAGGGCCCCCTTCCACAGGGGGCTCCTACGAGCAGTACTTC.

This clone was detected once. The chain employs TRBV7-8 and TRBJ1-5; D remains unclear. Trimming stripped 1 base from V and 2 bases from J, with 9 bases between. CDR1 is SGHVS, CDR2 FQNEAQ, per germline. The CDR3 has 15 residues. CDR3 sequence (DNA): TGTGCCAGCAGCTTAGGGGCTTGGGGCAATCAGCCCCAGCATTTT. Translated: CASSLGAWGNQPQHF.

This rearrangement joins TRBV5-1 to TRBJ2-2; a possible D gene is TRBD1 (6 bases). Germline values: CDR1 SGHRS, CDR2 YFSETQ. The CDR3 runs to 16 residues. Between the trimmed V and J ends, which lost 7 bases and 2 bases, there was a span of 18 bases. CDR3 sequence reads: CASAGPGTSNTGELFF. In nucleotides, the CDR3 is TGCGCCAGCGCCGGTCCGGGGACATCCAACACCGGGGAGCTGTTTTTT.

The chain uses TRBV19 and TRBJ2-7; 14 bases map to TRBD2. The CDR3 has 18 amino acids. The germline gives CDR1 LNHDA, CDR2 SQIVND (reference sequence). V trimming: 4 bases; J trimming: 6 bases; junction bases outside the gene matches: 14. The DNA for the CDR3 is TGTGCCAGTAGTAACCAACCCGGGACTAGCGGGAGTTCCGGCGAGCAGTACTTC. This sequence encodes CASSNQPGTSGSSGEQYF.

The chain carries TRBV28 and TRBJ2-1; TRBD2 aligns across 9 bases. The germline V gene has CDR1 MDHEN and CDR2 SYDVKM. The CDR3 consists of 17 residues. V shed 5 bases, J shed 6 bases, and the junction held 14 bases outside the gene matches. The CDR3 coding sequence is TGTGCCAGCAGTCCGAAGCTAGCGGGATTAAAAGGCAATGAGCAGTTCTTC. This codes for CASSPKLAGLKGNEQFF. The whole variable domain, remainder taken from reference TRBV28 and TRBJ2-1, is DVKVTQSSRYLVKRTGEKVFLECVQDMDHENMFWYRQDPGLGLRLIYFSYDVKMKEKGDIPEGYSVSREKKERFSLILESASTNQTSMYLCASSPKLAGLKGNEQFFGPGTRLTVL.

The rearrangement joins TRBV5-1 to TRBJ2-1; the match to TRBD2 covers 13 bases. The CDR3 spans 17 residues. The J segment lost 2 bases and the V segment lost 4 bases, leaving 6 bases of the junction unmatched. Per germline, CDR1 SGHRS and CDR2 YFSETQ. The CDR3: CASSAGLAGDAYNEQFF. The CDR3, as DNA: TGCGCCAGCAGCGCAGGACTAGCGGGAGATGCCTACAATGAGCAGTTCTTC. Full variable domain (outside the CDR3, taken from reference TRBV5-1 and TRBJ2-1): KAGVTQTPRYLIKTRGQQVTLSCSPISGHRSVSWYQQTPGQGLQFLFEYFSETQRNKGNFPGRFSGRQFSNSRSEMNVSTLELGDSALYLCASSAGLAGDAYNEQFFGPGTRLTVL.